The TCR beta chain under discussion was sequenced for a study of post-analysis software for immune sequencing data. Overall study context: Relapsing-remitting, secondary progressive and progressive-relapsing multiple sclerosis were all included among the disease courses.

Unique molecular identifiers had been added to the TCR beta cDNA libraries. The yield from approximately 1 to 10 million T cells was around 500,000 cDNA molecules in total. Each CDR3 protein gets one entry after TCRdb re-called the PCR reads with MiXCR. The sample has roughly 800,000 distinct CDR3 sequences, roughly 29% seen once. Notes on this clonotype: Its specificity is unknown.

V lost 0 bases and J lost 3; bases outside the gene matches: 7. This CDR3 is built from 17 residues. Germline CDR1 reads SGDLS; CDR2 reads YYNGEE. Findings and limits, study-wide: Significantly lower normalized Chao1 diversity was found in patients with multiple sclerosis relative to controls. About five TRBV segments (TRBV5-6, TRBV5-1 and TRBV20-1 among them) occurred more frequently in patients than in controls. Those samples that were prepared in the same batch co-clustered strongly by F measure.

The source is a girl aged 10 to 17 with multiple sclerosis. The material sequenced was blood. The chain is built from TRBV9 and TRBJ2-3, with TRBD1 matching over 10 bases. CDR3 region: CASSVESPGQGTDTQYF. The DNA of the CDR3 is TGTGCCAGCAGCGTAGAAAGTCCGGGACAGGGGACAGATACGCAGTATTTT.